The rows below give T cell receptor beta chains drawn from one sample of a study of T-cell memory formation after mild COVID-19. TCRdb fed the 5' RACE reads into MiXCR, producing one record per CDR3 protein. The sample has 560,000 or so distinct CDR3 sequences; 15% to 20% are singletons. Sequenced input: PBMCs or a T cell subset sorted from them (not recorded which). The receptors here all came from an adult woman who had mild COVID-19 (a few samples of this study predate the infection). Cell type and time point are not known. Each CDR3 is given with its conserved first and last residue. The D gene is left open where the match is weak. Size is omitted from some rows. Given values are once, few, many or a class for expanded clones.

TRBV7-2	TRBJ2-2	many	TRBD1	CASSHYPGTGKTGELFF	TGTGCCAGCAGCCACTACCCCGGGACAGGGAAGACCGGGGAGCTGTTTTTT
TRBV5-1	TRBJ1-6	NA	TRBD1	CASSFDRGRNSPLHF	TGCGCCAGCAGCTTCGACAGGGGCCGTAATTCACCCCTCCACTTT
TRBV7-9	TRBJ2-5	NA	TRBD1	CASRRVRGPLETQYF	TGTGCCAGCAGGCGCGTCAGGGGGCCTTTAGAGACCCAGTACTTC
TRBV7-2	TRBJ1-2	NA	NA	CASSLRDGGYTF	TGTGCCAGCAGCCTCAGGGACGGCGGCTACACCTTC
TRBV7-9	TRBJ2-3	few	NA	CASSFYSPVRVTDTQYF	TGTGCCAGCAGCTTTTATAGCCCAGTCCGGGTTACAGATACGCAGTATTTT
TRBV18	TRBJ2-1	NA	NA	CASSPGQTNEQFF	TGTGCCAGCTCACCCGGACAGACCAATGAGCAGTTCTTC
TRBV7-2	TRBJ1-2	few	NA	CASSTRDIYYGYTF	TGTGCCAGCAGCACCCGGGACATCTACTATGGCTACACCTTC
TRBV29-1	TRBJ2-1	once	TRBD2	CRVDSGAYNEQFF	TGCAGAGTTGACAGCGGGGCCTACAATGAGCAGTTCTTC
TRBV5-1	TRBJ1-1	NA	NA	CASSQTGKNTEAFF	TGCGCCAGCAGCCAGACGGGCAAAAACACTGAAGCTTTCTTT
TRBV20-1	TRBJ2-7	NA	TRBD2	CSARGFAGAGEQYF	TGCAGTGCTAGAGGGTTTGCGGGAGCGGGTGAGCAGTACTTC
TRBV11-3	TRBJ2-3	NA	TRBD2	CASSSLAGETDTQYF	TGTGCCAGCAGCTCTCTAGCGGGAGAAACAGATACGCAGTATTTT
TRBV18	TRBJ1-3	NA	NA	CASTRWETGNTIYF	TGTGCCAGCACTAGGTGGGAAACCGGAAACACCATATATTTT
TRBV7-2	TRBJ2-5	NA	TRBD2	CASSLADPGLGRTQYF	TGTGCCAGCAGCTTAGCCGATCCGGGACTAGGTAGAACCCAGTACTTC
TRBV5-8	TRBJ2-7	NA	TRBD1	CASSFQAGQGSYEQYF	TGTGCCAGCAGCTTCCAAGCGGGACAGGGGTCGTACGAGCAGTACTTC
TRBV4-1	TRBJ2-3	few	TRBD2	CASSQDWGLNLADTQYF	TGCGCCAGCAGCCAAGATTGGGGACTAAATCTGGCAGATACGCAGTATTTT
TRBV24-1	TRBJ2-1	NA	NA	CATSDLQGNEQFF	TGTGCCACCAGTGATTTGCAGGGCAATGAGCAGTTCTTC
TRBV3-1	TRBJ1-1	few	TRBD1	CASSPRGLEAFF	TGTGCCAGCAGCCCCAGGGGGCTTGAAGCTTTCTTT
TRBV4-3	TRBJ2-1	few	TRBD2	CASSQDPSGIYNEQFF	TGCGCCAGCAGCCAAGATCCTAGCGGGATCTACAATGAGCAGTTCTTC
TRBV29-1	TRBJ2-7	few	NA	CSGGAGRTYEQYF	TGCAGCGGTGGGGCTGGGCGGACCTACGAGCAGTACTTC
TRBV7-2	TRBJ2-3	NA	NA	CASSLAAGLADTQYF	TGTGCCAGCAGCTTAGCGGCGGGGCTGGCGGATACGCAGTATTTT
TRBV5-1	TRBJ2-1	few	TRBD1	CASSQTGFGYNEQFF	TGCGCCAGCAGCCAGACAGGGTTCGGCTACAATGAGCAGTTCTTC
TRBV4-3	TRBJ1-1	few	NA	CASSPSRVMNTEAFF	TGCGCCAGCAGCCCCAGTAGGGTGATGAACACTGAAGCTTTCTTT
TRBV12-3/TRBV12-4	TRBJ1-5	NA	TRBD1	CASRGGQDVWGGNQPQHF	TGTGCCAGCAGGGGGGGACAGGACGTCTGGGGAGGCAATCAGCCCCAGCATTTT
TRBV20-1	TRBJ2-3	NA	NA	CSISGYSTDTQYF	TGCAGTATTTCGGGGTATAGCACAGATACGCAGTATTTT
TRBV7-9	TRBJ2-7	few	NA	CASSSPDARLNYEQYF	TGTGCCAGCAGCTCCCCTGATGCCCGATTGAACTACGAGCAGTACTTC
TRBV7-3	TRBJ1-1	few	NA	CASSLSPQVGTEAFF	TGTGCCAGCAGCTTAAGTCCTCAGGTGGGCACTGAAGCTTTCTTT
TRBV4-1	TRBJ2-6	few	NA	CASSQAGQRGSGANVLTF	TGCGCCAGCAGCCAAGCTGGACAACGTGGATCTGGGGCCAACGTCCTGACTTTC
TRBV24-1	TRBJ2-1	NA	NA	CATSDPQGRGYNEQFF	TGTGCCACCAGTGACCCACAGGGGAGGGGCTACAATGAGCAGTTCTTC
TRBV9	TRBJ2-1	NA	TRBD2	CASSVGTSGSSEQFF	TGTGCCAGCAGCGTAGGGACTAGCGGGAGCAGTGAGCAGTTCTTC